This is a list of T cell receptor beta chains from one sample in a study of CD8+ T cells in alopecia areata. The protocol was immunoSEQ multiplex PCR, while the TCRdb copy is restricted to in-frame clones and leaves out a portion. The data show roughly 120,000 clones, roughly 60% seen once. Material: CD8+ T cells sorted from blood, obtained at week 4, from a patient treated with tofacitinib. Source of these receptors: a human donor with alopecia areata. CDR3s include the opening cysteine and the closing phenylalanine or tryptophan. Fields, in order: clone size, V gene, CDR3 length, J gene, D gene, CDR3 protein, CDR3 DNA. A D gene is named only where the DNA matches it firmly. Rows may omit the clone size; those that give it use once, few, many or a size class.

size: few
V: TRBV29-1
length: 12
J: TRBJ1-1
D: .
CDR3: CSVEGWDTEAFF
DNA: TGCAGCGTTGAAGGGTGGGACACTGAAGCTTTCTTT

size: .
V: TRBV7-9
length: 17
J: TRBJ1-1
D: TRBD1
CDR3: CASSPRWTGDENTEAFF
DNA: TGTGCCAGCAGCCCACGGTGGACAGGGGATGAGAACACTGAAGCTTTCTTT

size: once
V: TRBV27
length: 16
J: TRBJ2-6
D: .
CDR3: CASTPIRASGANVLTF
DNA: TGTGCCAGCACCCCGATAAGGGCTTCTGGGGCCAACGTCCTGACTTTC

size: .
V: TRBV30
length: 13
J: TRBJ1-1
D: .
CDR3: CAWSEMITSEAFF
DNA: TGTGCCTGGAGTGAAATGATTACTTCTGAAGCTTTCTTT

size: .
V: TRBV30
length: 13
J: TRBJ2-1
D: .
CDR3: CAWSVGAPNEQFF
DNA: TGTGCCTGGAGTGTTGGGGCACCCAATGAGCAGTTCTTC

size: .
V: TRBV27
length: 15
J: TRBJ2-2
D: TRBD1
CDR3: CASSSRDRGPGELFF
DNA: TGTGCCAGCAGTTCCCGGGACAGGGGACCCGGGGAGCTGTTTTTT

size: few
V: TRBV4-1
length: 13
J: TRBJ2-2
D: .
CDR3: CASSHVKAGELFF
DNA: TGCGCCAGCAGCCACGTCAAGGCCGGGGAGCTGTTTTTT

size: few
V: TRBV27
length: 14
J: TRBJ2-7
D: TRBD1
CDR3: CATSLTGGFNEQYF
DNA: TGTGCCACGTCCTTGACAGGGGGATTCAACGAGCAGTACTTC

size: .
V: TRBV30
length: 11
J: TRBJ1-2
D: TRBD1
CDR3: CARTGDYGYTF
DNA: TGTGCCCGGACAGGAGACTATGGCTACACCTTC

size: few
V: TRBV29-1
length: 12
J: TRBJ1-1
D: .
CDR3: CSADAGALGAFF
DNA: TGCAGCGCCGATGCAGGGGCCCTCGGGGCTTTCTTT

size: .
V: TRBV10-3
length: 14
J: TRBJ2-5
D: .
CDR3: CAISESLRQETQYF
DNA: TGTGCCATCAGTGAGTCGTTGCGGCAAGAGACCCAGTACTTC

size: .
V: TRBV2
length: 17
J: TRBJ1-5
D: .
CDR3: CASSEIRGEYGNQPQHF
DNA: TGTGCCAGCAGTGAAATTCGAGGAGAGTATGGCAATCAGCCCCAGCATTTT

size: few
V: TRBV2
length: 17
J: TRBJ1-3
D: .
CDR3: CASSRWSGSSSGNTIYF
DNA: TGTGCCAGCAGTCGGTGGAGCGGTAGCAGCTCTGGAAACACCATATATTTT

size: .
V: TRBV29-1
length: 16
J: TRBJ1-3
D: TRBD1
CDR3: CSVLTRGHLSGNTIYF
DNA: TGCAGCGTTCTCACCAGGGGGCATCTTAGTGGAAACACCATATATTTT

size: .
V: TRBV30
length: 15
J: TRBJ2-1
D: TRBD2
CDR3: CAWSVQAGYGNEQFF
DNA: TGTGCCTGGAGTGTACAAGCGGGGTATGGGAATGAGCAGTTCTTC

size: .
V: TRBV5-4
length: 16
J: TRBJ2-1
D: .
CDR3: CASSLAPGLNYNEQFF
DNA: TGTGCCAGCAGCTTGGCCCCAGGCTTAAACTACAATGAGCAGTTCTTC

size: .
V: TRBV10-3
length: 14
J: TRBJ2-3
D: .
CDR3: CAINPRSAPDTQYF
DNA: TGTGCCATCAACCCGCGGTCGGCTCCAGATACGCAGTATTTT

size: .
V: TRBV30
length: 14
J: TRBJ2-7
D: TRBD1
CDR3: CAGDLQGQGYEQYF
DNA: TGTGCCGGGGACCTACAGGGACAGGGCTACGAGCAGTACTTC

size: .
V: TRBV29-1
length: 14
J: TRBJ2-7
D: TRBD2
CDR3: CSADPAGESYEQYF
DNA: TGCAGCGCTGATCCAGCGGGGGAATCCTACGAGCAGTACTTC

size: .
V: TRBV6-6
length: 14
J: TRBJ1-6
D: .
CDR3: CASRPTEDNSPLHF
DNA: TGTGCCAGCAGACCGACAGAGGATAATTCACCCCTCCACTTT

size: .
V: TRBV29-1
length: 12
J: TRBJ1-1
D: TRBD1
CDR3: CSVQGQGAEAFF
DNA: TGCAGCGTCCAGGGACAGGGAGCTGAAGCTTTCTTT

size: .
V: TRBV27
length: 13
J: TRBJ2-7
D: .
CDR3: CASSLVSSYEQYF
DNA: TGTGCCAGCAGTTTGGTCAGCTCCTACGAGCAGTACTTC

size: .
V: TRBV27
length: 12
J: TRBJ2-3
D: .
CDR3: CASSLLGDTQYF
DNA: TGTGCCAGCAGTTTATTGGGGGATACGCAGTATTTT

size: .
V: TRBV2
length: 14
J: TRBJ2-5
D: TRBD2
CDR3: CASELAGYQETQYF
DNA: TGTGCCAGCGAGCTAGCGGGGTACCAAGAGACCCAGTACTTC

size: .
V: TRBV27
length: 18
J: TRBJ1-6
D: .
CDR3: CASSLTLYGNLYNSPLHF
DNA: TGTGCCAGCAGTTTAACGTTGTACGGCAACCTTTATAATTCACCCCTCCACTTT

size: .
V: TRBV29-1
length: 12
J: TRBJ1-1
D: .
CDR3: CRAAGTNTEAFF
DNA: TGCAGAGCAGCAGGAACGAACACTGAAGCTTTCTTT

size: few
V: TRBV9
length: 14
J: TRBJ1-6
D: .
CDR3: CASSVGSNNSPLHF
DNA: TGTGCCAGCAGCGTAGGCTCCAACAATTCACCCCTCCACTTT

size: once
V: TRBV7-9
length: 15
J: TRBJ2-7
D: .
CDR3: CASSHSLGQGYEQYF
DNA: TGTGCCAGCAGCCACTCCCTCGGGCAGGGCTACGAGCAGTACTTC

size: .
V: TRBV30
length: 13
J: TRBJ1-2
D: .
CDR3: CAWSVGGDYGYTF
DNA: TGTGCCTGGAGTGTAGGGGGAGACTATGGCTACACCTTC

size: few
V: TRBV30
length: 14
J: TRBJ2-5
D: TRBD2
CDR3: CAWNTGTSAETQYF
DNA: TGTGCCTGGAATACCGGGACTAGCGCGGAGACCCAGTACTTC

size: .
V: TRBV13
length: 14
J: TRBJ2-7
D: .
CDR3: CASSANPAVHEQYF
DNA: TGTGCCAGCAGCGCCAACCCAGCAGTCCACGAGCAGTACTTC

size: .
V: TRBV30
length: 11
J: TRBJ1-2
D: .
CDR3: CAFDSNYGYTF
DNA: TGTGCCTTTGACAGCAACTATGGCTACACCTTC

size: .
V: TRBV5-6
length: 17
J: TRBJ2-1
D: .
CDR3: CASSFPGGIGSYNEQFF
DNA: TGTGCCAGCAGCTTCCCAGGGGGGATCGGCTCCTACAATGAGCAGTTCTTC

size: .
V: TRBV4-1
length: 15
J: TRBJ2-3
D: .
CDR3: CASSRQGAVTDTQYF
DNA: TGCGCCAGCAGCCGACAAGGTGCAGTCACAGATACGCAGTATTTT

size: .
V: TRBV27
length: 14
J: TRBJ2-5
D: .
CDR3: CASRPGSLGETQYF
DNA: TGTGCCAGCAGACCGGGCTCGCTGGGGGAGACCCAGTACTTC

size: .
V: TRBV30
length: 13
J: TRBJ1-1
D: .
CDR3: CAWSVGPNTEAFF
DNA: TGTGCCTGGAGTGTAGGCCCGAACACTGAAGCTTTCTTT

size: .
V: TRBV30
length: 13
J: TRBJ1-2
D: .
CDR3: CAWSVHGLYGYTF
DNA: TGTGCCTGGAGTGTACACGGACTCTATGGCTACACCTTC

size: few
V: TRBV9
length: 13
J: TRBJ2-3
D: .
CDR3: CASSRSLTDTQYF
DNA: TGTGCCAGCAGCCGTAGCCTCACAGATACGCAGTATTTT

size: .
V: TRBV30
length: 11
J: TRBJ1-1
D: TRBD1
CDR3: CAGQLNTEAFF
DNA: TGTGCGGGACAGCTGAACACTGAAGCTTTCTTT

size: .
V: TRBV29-1
length: 12
J: TRBJ2-1
D: .
CDR3: CSVEWGYNEQFF
DNA: TGCAGCGTTGAATGGGGGTACAATGAGCAGTTCTTC

size: .
V: TRBV27
length: 15
J: TRBJ2-1
D: TRBD2
CDR3: CASSSLAGGLVEQFF
DNA: TGTGCCAGCAGTTCACTAGCGGGGGGTCTCGTTGAGCAGTTCTTC

size: few
V: TRBV5-4
length: 12
J: TRBJ1-1
D: TRBD1
CDR3: CASSSTGVEAFF
DNA: TGTGCCAGCAGCTCCACAGGGGTAGAGGCTTTCTTT

size: .
V: TRBV6-5
length: 15
J: TRBJ2-7
D: .
CDR3: CASSYSSELSYEQYF
DNA: TGTGCCAGCAGTTACTCCTCGGAACTCTCCTACGAGCAGTACTTC

size: once
V: TRBV28
length: 13
J: TRBJ2-1
D: .
CDR3: CASSPPGGNEQFF
DNA: TGTGCCAGCAGTCCCCCCGGGGGCAATGAGCAGTTCTTC

size: .
V: TRBV13
length: 12
J: TRBJ2-7
D: .
CDR3: CASSRSPEEQYF
DNA: TGTGCCAGCAGTAGGTCCCCTGAGGAGCAGTACTTC

size: .
V: TRBV29-1
length: 14
J: TRBJ2-1
D: .
CDR3: CSFKGDGPYNEQFF
DNA: TGCAGCTTCAAAGGGGACGGACCGTACAATGAGCAGTTCTTC

size: .
V: TRBV7-9
length: 15
J: TRBJ1-2
D: .
CDR3: CASSVSGQRLNGYTF
DNA: TGTGCCAGCAGCGTATCCGGACAGCGATTAAATGGCTACACCTTC

size: .
V: TRBV18
length: 16
J: TRBJ1-2
D: TRBD1
CDR3: CASSPSGTGDVHGYTF
DNA: TGTGCCAGCTCACCCTCCGGGACAGGGGATGTCCATGGCTACACCTTC

size: .
V: TRBV4-3
length: 17
J: TRBJ2-3
D: TRBD2
CDR3: CASSQDSAGASTDTQYF
DNA: TGCGCCAGCAGCCAAGATTCAGCGGGGGCCAGCACAGATACGCAGTATTTT

size: .
V: TRBV27
length: 13
J: TRBJ2-7
D: .
CDR3: CASSLGGHYEQYF
DNA: TGTGCCAGCAGTTTGGGGGGCCACTACGAGCAGTACTTC

size: .
V: TRBV7-9
length: 12
J: TRBJ2-3
D: .
CDR3: CASSYGTTAQYF
DNA: TGTGCCAGCAGCTATGGGACGACAGCGCAGTATTTT

size: .
V: TRBV27
length: 13
J: TRBJ1-6
D: .
CDR3: CASSLSPASPLHF
DNA: TGTGCCAGCAGTTTATCCCCCGCTTCACCCCTCCACTTT

size: .
V: TRBV5-1
length: 15
J: TRBJ2-5
D: .
CDR3: CASSTPGDRQETQYF
DNA: TGCGCCAGCAGCACGCCAGGTGACCGCCAAGAGACCCAGTACTTC

size: .
V: TRBV4-3
length: 13
J: TRBJ2-1
D: .
CDR3: CASSQDIGANEFF
DNA: TGCGCCAGCAGCCAAGATATAGGGGCAAATGAGTTCTTC

size: .
V: TRBV30
length: 15
J: TRBJ1-5
D: TRBD1
CDR3: CATEKGTGPNQPQHF
DNA: TGTGCAACGGAAAAAGGGACAGGACCTAATCAGCCCCAGCATTTT

size: .
V: TRBV27
length: 16
J: TRBJ2-7
D: .
CDR3: CASSFDGGLASYEQYF
DNA: TGTGCCAGCAGTTTTGATGGGGGTTTGGCTTCCTACGAGCAGTACTTC

size: .
V: TRBV4-3
length: 16
J: TRBJ2-7
D: .
CDR3: CASSLAIGEVSYEQYF
DNA: TGCGCCAGCAGCCTCGCTATTGGGGAGGTATCCTACGAGCAGTACTTC

size: .
V: TRBV9
length: 16
J: TRBJ1-3
D: .
CDR3: CASSVEDRNSGNTIYF
DNA: TGTGCCAGCAGCGTAGAGGACAGAAACTCTGGAAACACCATATATTTT

size: .
V: TRBV28
length: 13
J: TRBJ1-2
D: .
CDR3: CASSLASGHGYTF
DNA: TGTGCCAGCAGTTTAGCGTCAGGGCATGGCTACACCTTC